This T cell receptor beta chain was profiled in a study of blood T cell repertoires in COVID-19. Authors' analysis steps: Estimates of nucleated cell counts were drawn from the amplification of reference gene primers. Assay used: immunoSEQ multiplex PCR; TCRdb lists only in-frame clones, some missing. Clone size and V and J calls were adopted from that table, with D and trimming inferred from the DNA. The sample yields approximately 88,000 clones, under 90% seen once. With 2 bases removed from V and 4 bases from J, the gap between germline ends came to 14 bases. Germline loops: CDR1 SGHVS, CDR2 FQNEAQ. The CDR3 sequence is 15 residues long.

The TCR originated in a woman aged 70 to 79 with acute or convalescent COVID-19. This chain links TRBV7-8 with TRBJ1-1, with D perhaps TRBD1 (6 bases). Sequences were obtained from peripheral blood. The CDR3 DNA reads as TGTGCCAGCAGCTTACAACAGGGTAGGGTCACTGAAGCTTTCTTT. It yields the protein CASSLQQGRVTEAFF.